The 4 T cell receptor beta chains reported below all come from one sample, sequenced in a study of vaccination effects on CD4 cells after COVID-19. Sequencing was preceded by expansion of antigen-specific CD4+ T cells with viral peptide pools in the ViraFEST assay. Isolation of CD4+ T cells took place after approximately ten days of culture. Vaccine recipients had no previous SARS-CoV-2 infection; their nucleocapsid antibodies were negative. Assay: immunoSEQ multiplex PCR; the TCRdb copy retains only in-frame clones and omits some. The data contain under 75,000 clones, 80% of them singletons. The antigens of these receptors remain unknown. The sequences come from CD4+ T cells from PBMCs cultured with SARS-CoV-2 spike peptides, collected before COVID-19 vaccination. All receptors derive from a human donor who received a COVID-19 vaccine.

This clone was counted a few times. This chain links TRBV4-2 with TRBJ1-6; 11 positions match TRBD1. Trimming took 0 bases from V and 10 from J; bases not matched to a gene: 2. Germline loops: CDR1 LGHNA, CDR2 YNFKEQ. This CDR3 region has 15 residues. Here the CDR3 reads CASSQEDRGPSPLHF. In nucleotides, the CDR3 is TGTGCCAGCAGCCAAGAGGACAGGGGGCCATCACCCCTCCACTTT.

The chain has TRBV6-2 or TRBV6-3 and TRBJ2-2; 8 nucleotides line up with TRBD2. From germline, CDR1 is MNHEY and CDR2 SVGEGT. The CDR3 consists of 16 residues. V shed 3 bases and J 7 bases; nucleotides not matched to a gene: 10. The CDR3 sequence: CASSYSVRGAFGELFF. Written as DNA, the CDR3 is TGTGCCAGCAGTTATTCCGTGCGGGGGGCCTTCGGGGAGCTGTTTTTT.

The chain joins TRBV6-4 to TRBJ2-1; D possibly corresponds to TRBD1 (6 bases). V shed 2 bases and J shed 1 base, with 15 bases lying between them. The CDR3 extends over 17 amino acids. Germline CDR1 and CDR2: MRHNA and SNTAGT. DNA for the CDR3: TGTGCCAGCAGTGACATACAGGGATCGCGATCCTACAATGAGCAGTTCTTC. It is translated as CASSDIQGSRSYNEQFF.

This clone was detected only once. The chain joins TRBV7-8 to TRBJ1-3; D remains ambiguous. Trimming stripped 0 bases from V and 2 bases from J, with 8 bases between. The CDR3 is 15 residues long. The germline V gene has CDR1 SGHVS and CDR2 FQNEAQ. The DNA for the CDR3 is TGTGCCAGCAGCTTAGCGTACGGGGCTGGAAACACCATATATTTT. It translates to CASSLAYGAGNTIYF.